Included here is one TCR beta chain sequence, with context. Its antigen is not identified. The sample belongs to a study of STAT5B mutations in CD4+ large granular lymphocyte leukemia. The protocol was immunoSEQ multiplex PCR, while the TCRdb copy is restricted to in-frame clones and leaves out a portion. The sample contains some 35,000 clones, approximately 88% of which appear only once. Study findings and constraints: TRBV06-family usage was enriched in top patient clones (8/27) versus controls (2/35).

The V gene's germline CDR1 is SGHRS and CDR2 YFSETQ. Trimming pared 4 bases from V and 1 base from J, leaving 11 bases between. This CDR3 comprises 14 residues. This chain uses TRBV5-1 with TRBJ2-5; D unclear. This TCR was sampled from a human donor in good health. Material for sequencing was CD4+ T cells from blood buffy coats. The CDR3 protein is CASSLGDTQETQYF. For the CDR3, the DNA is TGCGCCAGCAGCCTAGGTGACACCCAAGAGACCCAGTACTTC.